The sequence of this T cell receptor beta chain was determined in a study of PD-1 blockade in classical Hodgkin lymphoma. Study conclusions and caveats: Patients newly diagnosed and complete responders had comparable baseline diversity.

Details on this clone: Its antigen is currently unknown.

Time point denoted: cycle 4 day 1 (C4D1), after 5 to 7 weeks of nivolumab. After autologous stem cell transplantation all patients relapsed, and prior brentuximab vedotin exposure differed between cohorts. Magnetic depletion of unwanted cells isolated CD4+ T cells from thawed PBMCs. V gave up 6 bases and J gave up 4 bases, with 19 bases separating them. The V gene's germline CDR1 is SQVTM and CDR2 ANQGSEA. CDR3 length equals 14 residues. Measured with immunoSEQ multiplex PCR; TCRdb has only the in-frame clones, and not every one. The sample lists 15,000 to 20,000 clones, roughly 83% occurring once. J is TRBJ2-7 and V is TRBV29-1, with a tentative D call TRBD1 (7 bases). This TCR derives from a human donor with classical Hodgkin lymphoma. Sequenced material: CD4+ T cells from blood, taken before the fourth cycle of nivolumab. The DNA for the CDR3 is TGCAGCGTCACCGGACAGGCGGCGGGGTACGAGCAGTACTTC. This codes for CSVTGQAAGYEQYF.